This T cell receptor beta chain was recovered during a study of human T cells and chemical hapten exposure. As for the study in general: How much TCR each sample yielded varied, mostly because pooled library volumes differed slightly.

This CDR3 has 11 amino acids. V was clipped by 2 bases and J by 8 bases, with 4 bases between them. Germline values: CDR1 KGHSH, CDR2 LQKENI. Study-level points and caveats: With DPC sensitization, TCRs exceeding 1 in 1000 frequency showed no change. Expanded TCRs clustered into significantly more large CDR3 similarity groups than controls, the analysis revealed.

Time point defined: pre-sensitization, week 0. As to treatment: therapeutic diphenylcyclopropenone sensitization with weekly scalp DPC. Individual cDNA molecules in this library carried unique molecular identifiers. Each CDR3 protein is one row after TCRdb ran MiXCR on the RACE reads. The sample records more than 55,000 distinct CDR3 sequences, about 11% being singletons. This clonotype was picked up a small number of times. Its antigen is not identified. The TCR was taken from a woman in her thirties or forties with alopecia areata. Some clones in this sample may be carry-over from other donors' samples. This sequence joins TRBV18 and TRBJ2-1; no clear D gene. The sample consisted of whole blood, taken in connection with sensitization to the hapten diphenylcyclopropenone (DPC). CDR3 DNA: TGTGCCAGCTCACCAGATGATGAGCAGTTCTTC. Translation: CASSPDDEQFF.